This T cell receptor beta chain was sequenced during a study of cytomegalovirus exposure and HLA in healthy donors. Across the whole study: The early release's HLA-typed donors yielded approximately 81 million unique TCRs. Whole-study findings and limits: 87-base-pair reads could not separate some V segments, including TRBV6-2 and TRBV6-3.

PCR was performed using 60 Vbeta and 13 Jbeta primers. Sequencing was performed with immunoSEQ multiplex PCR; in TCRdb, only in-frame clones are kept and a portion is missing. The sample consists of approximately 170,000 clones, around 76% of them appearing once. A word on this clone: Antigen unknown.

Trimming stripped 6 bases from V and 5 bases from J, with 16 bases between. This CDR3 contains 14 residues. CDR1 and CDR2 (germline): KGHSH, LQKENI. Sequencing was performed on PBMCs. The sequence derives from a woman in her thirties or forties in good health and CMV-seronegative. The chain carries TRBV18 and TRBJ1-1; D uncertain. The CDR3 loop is CASSLGLGWTEAFF. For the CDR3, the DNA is TGTGCCAGCTCTCTCGGACTCGGGTGGACTGAAGCTTTCTTT.